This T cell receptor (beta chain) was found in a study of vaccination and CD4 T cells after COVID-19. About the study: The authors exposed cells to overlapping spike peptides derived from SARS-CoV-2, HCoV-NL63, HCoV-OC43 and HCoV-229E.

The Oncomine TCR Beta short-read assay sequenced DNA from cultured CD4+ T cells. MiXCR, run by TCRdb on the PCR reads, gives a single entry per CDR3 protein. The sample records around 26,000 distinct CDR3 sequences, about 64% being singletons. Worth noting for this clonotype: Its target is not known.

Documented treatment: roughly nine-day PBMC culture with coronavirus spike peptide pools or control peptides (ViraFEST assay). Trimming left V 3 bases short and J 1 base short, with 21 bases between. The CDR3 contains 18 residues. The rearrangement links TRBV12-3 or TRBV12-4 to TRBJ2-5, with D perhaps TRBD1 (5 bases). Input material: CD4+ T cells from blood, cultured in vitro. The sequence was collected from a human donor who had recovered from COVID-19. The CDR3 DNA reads TGTGCCAGCAGTTTTTATAAGGGAAGGGGTATGGGCCAAGAGACCCAGTACTTC. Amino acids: CASSFYKGRGMGQETQYF.